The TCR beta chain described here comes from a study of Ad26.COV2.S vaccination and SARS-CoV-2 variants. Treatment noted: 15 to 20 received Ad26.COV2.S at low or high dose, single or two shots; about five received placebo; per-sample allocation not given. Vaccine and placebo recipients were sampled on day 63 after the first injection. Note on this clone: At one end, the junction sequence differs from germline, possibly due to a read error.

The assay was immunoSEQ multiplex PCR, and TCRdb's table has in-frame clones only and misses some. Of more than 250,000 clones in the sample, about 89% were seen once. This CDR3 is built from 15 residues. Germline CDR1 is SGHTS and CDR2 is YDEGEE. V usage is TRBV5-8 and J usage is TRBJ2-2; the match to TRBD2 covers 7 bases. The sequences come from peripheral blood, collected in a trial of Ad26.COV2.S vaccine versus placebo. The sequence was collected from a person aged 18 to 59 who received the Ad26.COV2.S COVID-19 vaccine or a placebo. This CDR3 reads CASVGEGLEHRGAVF. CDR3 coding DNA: TGTGCCAGCGTCGGGGAGGGGTTAGAACACCGGGGAGCTGTTTTT.